The 21 T cell receptor beta chains below all came from one sample that was sequenced in a study of blood T cell repertoires in COVID-19. The repertoire was sequenced with immunoSEQ multiplex PCR; TCRdb's copy has only in-frame clones and lacks some. The repertoire has about 240,000 clones, 83% of them found once; the top ten carry about 3.6%. Sample: PBMCs or T cells enriched from blood (not recorded which). These receptors were obtained from a woman aged 40 to 50 who had been exposed to COVID-19.

This chain links TRBV6-4 with TRBJ2-7; 9 bases are shared with TRBD2. J was trimmed by 3 bases and V by 0 bases; bases with no gene match: 9. The CDR3 has 17 amino acids. Germline V gene lookup returns CDR1 MRHNA and CDR2 SNTAGT. The CDR3 coding sequence is TGTGCCAGCAGTGACTCGAGGGTAGCGGGGGTACACTACGAGCAGTACTTC. Translation: CASSDSRVAGVHYEQYF.

The chain couples TRBV6-2 or TRBV6-3 to TRBJ1-2; the D gene is possibly TRBD1 (6 bases). Between the trimmed V and J ends, which lost 6 bases and 8 bases, there was a span of 16 bases. From germline, CDR1 is MNHEY and CDR2 SVGEGT. There are 13 residues in the CDR3. CDR3 coding DNA: TGTGCCAGCAGCCCCACAGGGATTTGGGGCTACACCTTC. It translates to CASSPTGIWGYTF.

The genes are TRBV5-4 and TRBJ2-5, with TRBD1 matching 7 bases. Trimming took 5 bases from V and 5 from J; bases not matched to a gene: 9. Germline loops: CDR1 SGHNT, CDR2 YYREEE (reference sequence). The CDR3 runs to 14 residues. The CDR3 DNA reads as TGTGCCAGCAGAGGGGGCAGGGATTCCGAGACCCAGTACTTC. Its translation: CASRGGRDSETQYF. Combining the CDR3 with reference TRBV5-4 and TRBJ2-5 gives the whole variable domain ETGVTQSPTHLIKTRGQQVTLRCSSQSGHNTVSWYQQALGQGPQFIFQYYREEENGRGNFPPRFSGLQFPNYSSELNVNALELDDSALYLCASRGGRDSETQYFGPGTRLLVL.

The rearrangement uses TRBV15 and TRBJ2-1; 10 bases agree with TRBD2. Germline-derived CDR1 and CDR2 are LNHNV and YYDKDF (reference sequence). The CDR3 length is 16 residues. Trimming cost V 5 bases and J 3 bases; bases outside gene matches: 7. The CDR3 loop is CATSPMLAGDYNEQFF. CDR3 DNA sequence: TGTGCCACCAGCCCTATGCTAGCGGGGGACTACAATGAGCAGTTCTTC. Full variable domain (outside the CDR3, taken from reference TRBV15 and TRBJ2-1): DAMVIQNPRYQVTQFGKPVTLSCSQTLNHNVMYWYQQKSSQAPKLLFHYYDKDFNNEADTPDNFQSRRPNTSFCFLDIRSPGLGDTAMYLCATSPMLAGDYNEQFFGPGTRLTVL.

The chain employs TRBV29-1 and TRBJ2-1; 9 bases line up with TRBD2. J was trimmed by 4 bases and V by 4 bases; bases with no gene match: 5. CDR1 SQVTM and CDR2 ANQGSEA come from the germline V gene. The CDR3 is 14 amino acids. The CDR3 DNA reads TGCAGCGTTGGCTGGCGGGGGGGATACAATGAGCAGTTCTTC. Its protein product is CSVGWRGGYNEQFF.

This chain links TRBV19 with TRBJ2-3; weak D call: TRBD1 (7 bases). From germline, CDR1 is LNHDA and CDR2 SQIVND (reference sequence). The CDR3 sequence is 14 residues long. V lost 6 bases to trimming and J lost 2 bases, with 12 bases between them. DNA of the CDR3: TGTGCCAGTAGCGGGGGACAGACCACAGATACGCAGTATTTT. Amino acid sequence: CASSGGQTTDTQYF.

The V gene is TRBV3-1 (or the pseudogene TRBV3-2), the J gene TRBJ2-7, with 8 bases that match TRBD1. The V gene end was trimmed by 2 bases and the J gene end by 7 bases; junction bases not matched to a gene: 10. This CDR3 region has 15 residues. The germline V gene encodes CDR1 LGHDT and CDR2 YNNKEL (reference sequence). The chain's CDR3 is CASSQFLTGAGEQYF. CDR3 bases: TGTGCCAGCAGCCAATTCCTGACAGGGGCGGGAGAGCAGTACTTC.

DNA of the CDR3: TGTGCCAGCAGTAACGGACAGGGGCTTGGCTACACCTTC. Amino acid sequence: CASSNGQGLGYTF. The chain is built from TRBV6-2 or TRBV6-3 and TRBJ1-2, with 9 bases matching TRBD1. This CDR3 has 13 residues. Germline V CDR1 and CDR2: MNHEY, SVGEGT. J was trimmed by 7 bases and V by 5 bases; bases with no gene match: 5.

This clone has a handful of counts. The chain uses TRBV6-2 or TRBV6-3 and TRBJ2-1, with D possibly TRBD1 on 5 matching bases. Trimming left V 6 bases short and J 0 bases short, with 12 bases between. CDR1 MNHEY and CDR2 SVGEGT come from the germline V gene. The CDR3 length is 15 residues. DNA of the CDR3: TGTGCCAGCAGCAAGACAGAGAGCTCCTACAATGAGCAGTTCTTC. Residues: CASSKTESSYNEQFF.

This chain joins TRBV6-5 and TRBJ1-2; D remains ambiguous. V gave up 6 bases and J gave up 11 bases, with 16 bases separating them. Looked up from germline, CDR1 is MNHEY and CDR2 is SVGAGI. The CDR3 totals 12 residues. In DNA form, the CDR3 reads TGTGCCAGCAGCCTCCCAGAAGTTGGTTACACCTTC. This translates into CASSLPEVGYTF.

The chain employs TRBV9 and TRBJ1-2; TRBD1 matches 8 bases. Germline lookup yields CDR1 SGDLS and CDR2 YYNGEE. The length of the CDR3 is 17 residues. After removal of 4 bases from V and 0 bases from J, the junction contained 11 bases not matched to a gene. The CDR3 sequence: CASSPLPHRGTNYGYTF. The CDR3, as DNA: TGTGCCAGCAGCCCGCTCCCCCACAGGGGGACTAACTATGGCTACACCTTC.

This clone was recorded a few times. This chain connects TRBV27 to TRBJ1-2; 8 nucleotides align to TRBD1. Trimming cost V 8 bases and J 5 bases; bases outside gene matches: 13. The CDR3 is made up of 15 amino acids. Germline values: CDR1 MNHEY, CDR2 SMNVEV (reference sequence). CDR3 bases: TGTGCCAGCCGCTGGGGGGCCAGGGGGCAATATGGCTACACCTTC. It encodes CASRWGARGQYGYTF.

The chain joins TRBV7-2 to TRBJ1-1; D possibly corresponds to TRBD1 (5 bases). Trimming removed 2 bases at V and 5 bases at J, with 12 bases between. Looked up from germline, CDR1 is SGHTA and CDR2 is FQGNSA. This CDR3 has 14 residues. The CDR3 region is CASSLSAGDTEAFF. The CDR3 nucleotides are TGTGCCAGCAGCTTATCCGCGGGGGATACTGAAGCTTTCTTT.

The chain employs TRBV28 and TRBJ1-5, with a tentative D call TRBD1 (5 bases). Germline-derived CDR1 and CDR2 are MDHEN and SYDVKM. This CDR3 has 16 residues. V was pared by 7 bases and J by 0 bases, with 16 bases between. The CDR3 region is CASISRQLYSNQPQHF. CDR3 coding DNA: TGTGCCAGCATCTCAAGACAGCTCTATAGCAATCAGCCCCAGCATTTT.

The rearrangement joins TRBV6-1 to TRBJ1-2; 8 nucleotides match TRBD1. This CDR3 region has 13 residues. Germline CDR1 MNHNS, CDR2 SASEGT. J gave up 5 bases and V 3 bases, and 2 bases lay outside the gene matches. The CDR3: CASSETGEYGYTF. Here the CDR3 DNA reads TGTGCCAGCAGTGAGACAGGGGAGTATGGCTACACCTTC.

This sequence joins TRBV5-1 and TRBJ1-4, with TRBD1 matching 7 bases. CDR3 length: 15 amino acids. With V trimmed by 4 bases and J by 0 bases, 3 bases remained unmatched. Germline V gene sequence: CDR1 SGHRS, CDR2 YFSETQ. The chain's CDR3 is CASSPGTATNEKLFF. As DNA, the CDR3 is TGCGCCAGCAGCCCCGGGACAGCAACTAATGAAAAACTGTTTTTT.

V is TRBV7-3 and J is TRBJ1-2; D remains unclear. Germline V gives CDR1 SGHTA, CDR2 FQGTGA. V was trimmed by 2 bases and J by 7 bases, leaving 11 bases between them. There are 13 residues in the CDR3. The CDR3 DNA sequence: TGTGCCAGCAGCTTATTTCCCGGTCGTGGCTACACCTTC. It translates to CASSLFPGRGYTF.

The chain joins TRBV28 to TRBJ2-3, with TRBD2 matching 11 bases. Germline V gene data show CDR1 as MDHEN and CDR2 as SYDVKM. V was pared by 4 bases and J by 0 bases, with 3 bases of the junction left unmatched. CDR3 length: 16 residues. Here the CDR3 DNA reads TGTGCCAGCAGTTCCCGGACTAGCGGGAGCACAGATACGCAGTATTTT. Protein: CASSSRTSGSTDTQYF.

This clone was detected a few times. In the same sample, other DNA sequences code for this CDR3. The chain is built from TRBV18 and TRBJ1-1, with D possibly matching TRBD1 (6 bases). V gave up 6 bases and J gave up 0 bases, with 14 bases separating them. Germline-derived CDR1 and CDR2 are KGHSH and LQKENI. The CDR3 has 15 residues. The CDR3 coding sequence is TGTGCCAGCTCGCCCGCCCAGGGGCTGAACACTGAAGCTTTCTTT. It yields the protein CASSPAQGLNTEAFF.

This clone was counted between two and nine times. The chain couples TRBV3-1 (or the pseudogene TRBV3-2) to TRBJ1-2, with 9 nucleotides matching TRBD1. This CDR3 has 16 amino acids. Germline V gene sequence: CDR1 LGHDT, CDR2 YNNKEL (reference sequence). Trimming took 3 bases from V and 6 from J; bases not matched to a gene: 11. The CDR3 region is CASSHRDRVASDGYTF. CDR3 sequence (DNA): TGTGCCAGCAGCCACCGGGACAGGGTGGCGTCGGATGGCTACACCTTC.

This chain uses TRBV3-1 (or the pseudogene TRBV3-2) with TRBJ2-7; D remains ambiguous. The germline V gene has CDR1 LGHDT and CDR2 YNNKEL (reference sequence). Trimming left V 2 bases short and J 1 base short, with 12 bases between. This CDR3 region has 15 residues. The chain's CDR3 is CASSQQTKKSYEQYF. The CDR3 region has the DNA TGTGCCAGCAGCCAACAAACTAAGAAGTCCTACGAGCAGTACTTC.